Listed here is a single TCR beta chain. Its target is not known. Here immunoSEQ multiplex PCR was the method, and the copy in TCRdb shows in-frame clones only, minus some. Of about 22,000 clones in the sample, almost 85% were seen once. This specimen belongs to a study of OX40 agonist ivuxolimab in advanced cancers. In the study overall: It was ivuxolimab, an agonistic anti-OX40 (CD134) antibody, that patients were treated with. Patients enrolled in dose escalation were diagnosed with hepatocellular carcinoma, melanoma, renal cell or head and neck cancer. Study conclusions and caveats: Relative to CD4+, CD8+ T cells held more expanded clones on average.

The CDR3 has 12 amino acids. The V gene lost 5 bases and the J gene lost 2 bases, with 7 bases spanning the gap. Germline values: CDR1 PRHDT, CDR2 FYEKMQ (reference sequence). The sample consisted of CD4+ or CD8+ T cells sorted from blood, taken in a trial of the OX40 agonist ivuxolimab. The rearrangement joins TRBV13 to TRBJ2-7; D gene ambiguous. The source is an adult with an advanced solid tumor such as melanoma, head and neck, liver or kidney cancer. CDR3 coding DNA: TGTGCCAGCAGCCTCACAGCCTACGAGCAGTACTTC. Its protein product is CASSLTAYEQYF.